The 5 T cell receptor beta chains presented below share a single source sample, sequenced in a study of a mutant IDH1 vaccine in newly diagnosed glioma. The method was immunoSEQ multiplex PCR; TCRdb's version includes in-frame clones alone and lacks a portion of them. The data show some 32,000 clones, more than 70% seen once. As to time point: week 47, end of study. Vaccine doses each comprised 300 ug of mutant IDH1 20-mer peptide, with topical imiquimod. The antigens of these receptors remain unknown. The source was PBMCs, collected from a glioma patient whose treatment included an IDH1 peptide vaccine. The source of these receptors is a man aged 40-49 years with glioma.

The V call is TRBV30, the J call TRBJ1-6; possibly TRBD1 for D (5 bases). Trimming removed 1 base at V and 7 bases at J, with 11 bases between. The CDR3 runs to 14 residues. Per the germline V gene, CDR1 is GTSNPN and CDR2 is SVGIG (reference sequence). CDR3 nucleotides: TGTGCCTGGAGTGAAGGGACCCCCAATTCACCCCTCCACTTT. Its protein is CAWSEGTPNSPLHF.

The rearrangement joins TRBV13 to TRBJ1-4, with 9 bases identical to TRBD1. The CDR3 runs 13 residues. Trimming cost V 6 bases and J 12 bases; bases outside gene matches: 8. Per germline, CDR1 PRHDT and CDR2 FYEKMQ (reference sequence). CDR3 sequence reads: CASSYGQGPELFF. CDR3 bases: TGTGCCAGCAGTTACGGACAGGGGCCAGAACTGTTTTTT. Combining the CDR3 with reference TRBV13 and TRBJ1-4 gives the whole variable domain AAGVIQSPRHLIKEKRETATLKCYPIPRHDTVYWYQQGPGQDPQFLISFYEKMQSDKGSIPDRFSAQQFSDYHSELNMSSLELGDSALYFCASSYGQGPELFFGSGTQLSVL.

The rearrangement uses TRBV18 and TRBJ1-2; TRBD1 agrees at 7 bases. Trimming took 6 bases from V and 0 from J; bases not matched to a gene: 4. CDR3 length equals 14 residues. CDR1 is KGHSH, CDR2 LQKENI, per germline. The CDR3 DNA reads TGTGCCAGCTCGTATACAGGGGCTAACTATGGCTACACCTTC. Translating it yields CASSYTGANYGYTF.

This clone was seen just once. The chain is built from TRBV5-8 and TRBJ1-6, with unresolved D. In germline, CDR1 is SGHTS, CDR2 YDEGEE. V was trimmed by 4 bases and J by 9 bases, leaving 17 bases between them. This CDR3 is 15 amino acids long. In nucleotides, the CDR3 is TGTGCCAGCAGCCTCAGAGTCAACAGAGTTTCACCCCTCCACTTT. It specifies CASSLRVNRVSPLHF.

This chain links TRBV5-1 with TRBJ1-2; D unresolved. Germline-derived CDR1 and CDR2 are SGHRS and YFSETQ. V shed 0 bases and J shed 6 bases, with 15 bases lying between them. The CDR3 covers 15 residues. CDR3 loop: CASSLGRARQDGYTF. In DNA form, the CDR3 reads TGCGCCAGCAGCTTGGGGCGGGCACGGCAGGATGGCTACACCTTC.